These T cell receptor beta chains were read from a single sample in a study of PD-L1 blockade in urothelial cancer. Data came from immunoSEQ multiplex PCR; TCRdb stores just in-frame clones and leaves some out. The data hold approximately 55,000 clones, with 86% observed a single time. Sequencing was performed on PBMCs, taken around atezolizumab (anti-PD-L1) treatment. These receptors came from a man in his 60s with urothelial cancer. The CDR3 runs from the conserved cysteine through the conserved F or W. D genes are given only for firm matches. Not every row has a clone size; where given, it reads once, few, many or a size class.

V gene: TRBV7-9; D gene: TRBD2; J gene: TRBJ2-5; clone size: .; CDR3 DNA: TGTGCCAGCAGCCCCTTAGCGGGGGGGATCCAAGAGACCCAGTACTTC; CDR3 protein: CASSPLAGGIQETQYF
V gene: TRBV10-3; D gene: .; J gene: TRBJ2-1; clone size: .; CDR3 DNA: TGTGCCATCAAACAGGGACCTAACAATGAGCAGTTCTTC; CDR3 protein: CAIKQGPNNEQFF
V gene: TRBV9; D gene: TRBD2; J gene: TRBJ2-1; clone size: .; CDR3 DNA: TGTGCCAGCAGCGTAGTAGGGCGGGAGGGAGGCTCCTACAATGAGCAGTTCTTC; CDR3 protein: CASSVVGREGGSYNEQFF
V gene: TRBV6-5; D gene: TRBD2; J gene: TRBJ2-1; clone size: once; CDR3 DNA: TGTGCCAGCAGACTCGGGGTAGCGGGGGGTTATGAGCAGTTCTTC; CDR3 protein: CASRLGVAGGYEQFF
V gene: TRBV2; D gene: TRBD1; J gene: TRBJ2-2; clone size: .; CDR3 DNA: TGTGCCAGCACCGTTGACAGGGGCTATACCGGGGAGCTGTTTTTT; CDR3 protein: CASTVDRGYTGELFF
V gene: TRBV7-3; D gene: TRBD2; J gene: TRBJ2-1; clone size: .; CDR3 DNA: TGTGCCAGCAGCCCCCGGACTAGCGGGGGAGAGCAGTTCTTC; CDR3 protein: CASSPRTSGGEQFF
V gene: TRBV5-1; D gene: .; J gene: TRBJ2-1; clone size: few; CDR3 DNA: TGCGCCAGCAGCTTGGGATGGGGGGATGAGCAGTTCTTC; CDR3 protein: CASSLGWGDEQFF
V gene: TRBV10-3; D gene: .; J gene: TRBJ1-1; clone size: .; CDR3 DNA: TGTGCCATCAGTGTGGAGGGGTCAAACACTGAAGCTTTCTTT; CDR3 protein: CAISVEGSNTEAFF
V gene: TRBV2; D gene: .; J gene: TRBJ1-1; clone size: .; CDR3 DNA: TGTGCCAGCAGTGGTACCCGACCGGGAGGGACTGAAGCTTTCTTT; CDR3 protein: CASSGTRPGGTEAFF
V gene: TRBV6-6; D gene: .; J gene: TRBJ2-7; clone size: .; CDR3 DNA: TGTGCCAGCAGTTCCCCGACACTGAGCTCCTACGAGCAGTACTTC; CDR3 protein: CASSSPTLSSYEQYF
V gene: TRBV7-6; D gene: TRBD1; J gene: TRBJ1-1; clone size: .; CDR3 DNA: TGTGCCAGCAGTATTCGGACAGGGGATCAGGGCCACACTGAAGCTTTCTTT; CDR3 protein: CASSIRTGDQGHTEAFF
V gene: TRBV30; D gene: .; J gene: TRBJ2-5; clone size: .; CDR3 DNA: TGTGCCTGGAGTAGGGGGACGGGCAACCAGTACTTC; CDR3 protein: CAWSRGTGNQYF
V gene: TRBV21-1; D gene: .; J gene: TRBJ1-5; clone size: few; CDR3 DNA: TGTGCCAGCAGCAAAGCACAGGGAAGGGGTCAGCCCCAGCATTTT; CDR3 protein: CASSKAQGRGQPQHF
V gene: TRBV19; D gene: TRBD2; J gene: TRBJ2-5; clone size: .; CDR3 DNA: TGTGCCAGTAGTAAAATAGCGGGAGCAGGCGAGACCCAGTACTTC; CDR3 protein: CASSKIAGAGETQYF
V gene: TRBV7-6; D gene: .; J gene: TRBJ1-3; clone size: .; CDR3 DNA: TGTGCCAGCAGCTCTCCGGGACACCCATCCTCTGGAAACACCATATATTTT; CDR3 protein: CASSSPGHPSSGNTIYF
V gene: TRBV25-1; D gene: .; J gene: TRBJ1-2; clone size: .; CDR3 DNA: TGTGCCAGCAGTGAAGGGGAGGGGGGCTACACCTTC; CDR3 protein: CASSEGEGGYTF
V gene: TRBV6-5; D gene: .; J gene: TRBJ1-1; clone size: few; CDR3 DNA: TGTGCCAGCAGGAGGAGGATTAACACTGAAGCTTTCTTT; CDR3 protein: CASRRRINTEAFF
V gene: TRBV7-8; D gene: .; J gene: TRBJ2-6; clone size: .; CDR3 DNA: TGTGCCAGCAGCTTAGGGCAGACTCTGGTTTCCAACGTCCTGACTTTC; CDR3 protein: CASSLGQTLVSNVLTF
V gene: TRBV5-1; D gene: .; J gene: TRBJ1-2; clone size: .; CDR3 DNA: TGCGCCAGCAGCTTGGGACAGGACAGATCAAACTATGGCTACACCTTC; CDR3 protein: CASSLGQDRSNYGYTF
V gene: TRBV11-2; D gene: TRBD1; J gene: TRBJ1-1; clone size: .; CDR3 DNA: TGTGCCAGCAGCGGGCTCGAGGGGGCGCGCACTGAAGCTTTCTTT; CDR3 protein: CASSGLEGARTEAFF
V gene: TRBV7-2; D gene: .; J gene: TRBJ1-1; clone size: .; CDR3 DNA: TGTGCCAGCAGCTTTTCATTTAACAACAGGGCCACTGAAGCTTTCTTT; CDR3 protein: CASSFSFNNRATEAFF
V gene: TRBV7-6; D gene: TRBD1; J gene: TRBJ1-2; clone size: .; CDR3 DNA: TGTGCCAGCAGCTTAGACAGGGGGCGTGGCTACACCTTC; CDR3 protein: CASSLDRGRGYTF
V gene: TRBV29-1; D gene: TRBD1; J gene: TRBJ1-1; clone size: .; CDR3 DNA: TGCAGCGCTGGGGGCCGACAGGGAAGGGACACTGAAGCTTTCTTT; CDR3 protein: CSAGGRQGRDTEAFF
V gene: TRBV6-5; D gene: .; J gene: TRBJ1-1; clone size: .; CDR3 DNA: TGTGCCAGCAGATCCAACGGGGAGAACACTGAAGCTTTCTTT; CDR3 protein: CASRSNGENTEAFF
V gene: TRBV5-4; D gene: .; J gene: TRBJ2-1; clone size: .; CDR3 DNA: TGTGCCAGCAGCCAACGTTCGGCGGGGCCGTTTTCTAATGAGCAGTTCTTC; CDR3 protein: CASSQRSAGPFSNEQFF
V gene: TRBV18; D gene: .; J gene: TRBJ1-3; clone size: .; CDR3 DNA: TGTGCCAGCTCACCACCTTACAGCTCTGGAAACACCATATATTTT; CDR3 protein: CASSPPYSSGNTIYF
V gene: TRBV9; D gene: .; J gene: TRBJ2-3; clone size: .; CDR3 DNA: TGTGCCAGCAGTACAGTCGGCATAAGCACAGATACGCAGTATTTT; CDR3 protein: CASSTVGISTDTQYF
V gene: TRBV4-2; D gene: TRBD1; J gene: TRBJ1-3; clone size: few; CDR3 DNA: TGTGCCAGCAGCCAGGAGACAGGGGGCAGTCACACCATATATTTT; CDR3 protein: CASSQETGGSHTIYF
V gene: TRBV27; D gene: .; J gene: TRBJ2-1; clone size: once; CDR3 DNA: TGTGCCAGCAGTTCAGACCAGACAGCTTACAATGAGCAGTTCTTC; CDR3 protein: CASSSDQTAYNEQFF
V gene: TRBV27; D gene: TRBD1; J gene: TRBJ1-2; clone size: once; CDR3 DNA: TGTGCCAGCAGTTTATCAGGGGGCAGCTATGGCTACACCTTC; CDR3 protein: CASSLSGGSYGYTF
V gene: TRBV7-6; D gene: TRBD1; J gene: TRBJ2-3; clone size: .; CDR3 DNA: TGTGCCAGCAGCTTACTTACTCCCGGGACAGGGAGTGCAGATACGCAGTATTTT; CDR3 protein: CASSLLTPGTGSADTQYF
V gene: TRBV5-1; D gene: TRBD2; J gene: TRBJ2-1; clone size: .; CDR3 DNA: TGCGCCAGCAGCCTACGACAAGCGGGAAGGGCCTACAATGAGCAGTTCTTC; CDR3 protein: CASSLRQAGRAYNEQFF
V gene: TRBV14; D gene: TRBD1; J gene: TRBJ1-2; clone size: .; CDR3 DNA: TGTGCCAGCAGCCAAGGGGGACAGGGGACAAACTATGGCTACACCTTC; CDR3 protein: CASSQGGQGTNYGYTF
V gene: TRBV6-1; D gene: .; J gene: TRBJ1-2; clone size: .; CDR3 DNA: TGTGCCAGCAGTGGGGGGCAGTATCGGGGCTACACCTTC; CDR3 protein: CASSGGQYRGYTF
V gene: TRBV6-5; D gene: TRBD1; J gene: TRBJ1-1; clone size: once; CDR3 DNA: TGTGCCAGCAGCCTGACAGGGGGGAACACTGAAGCTTTCTTT; CDR3 protein: CASSLTGGNTEAFF
V gene: TRBV30; D gene: TRBD1; J gene: TRBJ2-3; clone size: .; CDR3 DNA: TGTGCCTGGCACCCGGGACAGGGTAACTCAGATACGCAGTATTTT; CDR3 protein: CAWHPGQGNSDTQYF
V gene: TRBV4-2; D gene: .; J gene: TRBJ2-4; clone size: .; CDR3 DNA: TGTGCCAGCAGCCAAGACCTAGTGTACAGGGCGGCCAAAAACATTCAGTACTTC; CDR3 protein: CASSQDLVYRAAKNIQYF
V gene: TRBV19; D gene: .; J gene: TRBJ1-1; clone size: .; CDR3 DNA: TGTGCCAGTAGTACCGCCCCGGGGGTGAACACTGAAGCTTTCTTT; CDR3 protein: CASSTAPGVNTEAFF
V gene: TRBV11-2; D gene: TRBD2; J gene: TRBJ2-7; clone size: .; CDR3 DNA: TGTGCCAGCAGCTTAAGGGCGGGAGCGAGGAACGAGCAGTACTTC; CDR3 protein: CASSLRAGARNEQYF
V gene: TRBV2; D gene: TRBD1; J gene: TRBJ1-1; clone size: .; CDR3 DNA: TGTGCCAGCAGGAGAGATCCCGGGACAGGCGCTGAAGCTTTCTTT; CDR3 protein: CASRRDPGTGAEAFF
V gene: TRBV6-1; D gene: .; J gene: TRBJ2-5; clone size: .; CDR3 DNA: TGTGCCAGCAGCCGAGCCCAAGAGACCCAGTACTTC; CDR3 protein: CASSRAQETQYF
V gene: TRBV6-5; D gene: .; J gene: TRBJ2-7; clone size: .; CDR3 DNA: TGTGCCAGCAGTAAAGGGGTATCCTACGAGCAGTACTTC; CDR3 protein: CASSKGVSYEQYF
V gene: TRBV10-3; D gene: .; J gene: TRBJ2-2; clone size: .; CDR3 DNA: TGTGCCATCAGTGAAGTCAGGATTACCGGGGAGCTGTTTTTT; CDR3 protein: CAISEVRITGELFF
V gene: TRBV6-5; D gene: .; J gene: TRBJ1-2; clone size: .; CDR3 DNA: TGTGCCAGCAGTTACCTCAGTACTAACTATGGCTACACCTTC; CDR3 protein: CASSYLSTNYGYTF
V gene: TRBV6-1; D gene: TRBD2; J gene: TRBJ2-2; clone size: .; CDR3 DNA: TGTGCCAGCAGTGAAGCCCGGGTAGCGGGAGAGCGAGGTGGGGAGCTGTTTTTT; CDR3 protein: CASSEARVAGERGGELFF
V gene: TRBV19; D gene: TRBD1; J gene: TRBJ1-1; clone size: .; CDR3 DNA: TGTGCCAGTAGTATAGATCCGGGACAGGGAGTCACTGAAGCTTTCTTT; CDR3 protein: CASSIDPGQGVTEAFF
V gene: TRBV18; D gene: TRBD1; J gene: TRBJ2-4; clone size: .; CDR3 DNA: TGTGCCAGCTCACCGGGACAGGGGGACATTCAGTACTTC; CDR3 protein: CASSPGQGDIQYF
V gene: TRBV7-8; D gene: .; J gene: TRBJ1-1; clone size: .; CDR3 DNA: TGTGCCAGCAGCCTCGGGACAAACACTGAAGCTTTCTTT; CDR3 protein: CASSLGTNTEAFF
V gene: TRBV27; D gene: .; J gene: TRBJ2-1; clone size: once; CDR3 DNA: TGTGCCAGCAGAGTAGCGGAAAGCTCCTACAATGAGCAGTTCTTC; CDR3 protein: CASRVAESSYNEQFF
V gene: TRBV19; D gene: .; J gene: TRBJ1-6; clone size: .; CDR3 DNA: TGTGCCAGTAGTACAGAACAGGCTGATAATTCACCCCTCCACTTT; CDR3 protein: CASSTEQADNSPLHF
V gene: TRBV4-1; D gene: .; J gene: TRBJ2-5; clone size: .; CDR3 DNA: TGCGCCAGCAGCCAAGATCTTCTAGCTTTGGAGACCCAGTACTTC; CDR3 protein: CASSQDLLALETQYF
V gene: TRBV11-2; D gene: TRBD2; J gene: TRBJ2-2; clone size: few; CDR3 DNA: TGTGCCAGCAGCCCTGGGACTAGCGGGACCAGATACACCGGGGAGCTGTTTTTT; CDR3 protein: CASSPGTSGTRYTGELFF